Detailed here is one T cell receptor (beta chain). Germline CDR1 SGDLS, CDR2 YYNGEE. The CDR3 runs 14 residues. V lost 3 bases, J lost 11 bases, and 10 bases stayed unmatched. These data originate in a study of blood T cell repertoires in COVID-19. Study context: Donors in the United States, Italy and Spain gave samples during acute or convalescent COVID-19. The cDNA or gDNA used as material had been derived from T cells, B-cell-depleted T cells, or PBMCs.

As processed by the authors: For nucleated cells, counts were estimated from reference gene primer amplification. The method was immunoSEQ multiplex PCR; TCRdb's version includes in-frame clones alone and lacks a portion of them. The V and J calls and clone size come from that table; D and trimming were worked out from the DNA. The sample has 190,000 or so clones, 70% to 90% seen once. V and J are TRBV9 and TRBJ1-2; 10 bases align to TRBD1. The material sequenced was peripheral blood. The sequence derives from a woman aged 30 to 39 with acute or convalescent COVID-19. The CDR3 region has the DNA TGTGCCAGCAGCGCTCTCCAGGGACAGGGGTTATACACCTTC. Translation: CASSALQGQGLYTF.